This entry features one T cell receptor (beta chain) sequence. PBMCs numbering at least 6.5 million were isolated per sample. A sample-barcoded 5' primer and a J-beta primer mix were used in a second PCR of roughly 7 to 12 cycles. The template-switch adaptor, which had 12 random nucleotides, put a tag on each cDNA molecule. TCRdb fed the 5' RACE reads into MiXCR, producing one record per CDR3 protein. This table holds 850,000 to 1,100,000 distinct CDR3 sequences, roughly two fifths found once. The CDR3 has 11 amino acids. The germline CDR1 and CDR2 sequences are MNHEY and SVGAGI. Trimming removed 3 bases at V and 5 bases at J, with 5 bases between. This sample stems from a study of blood T cells in healthy people across ages.

The specimen was blood. The chain carries TRBV6-5 and TRBJ2-7; D uncertain. The origin of this receptor is a man in his late teens or twenties in good health. CDR3 coding DNA: TGTGCCAGCAGTTATTTGCACGAGCAGTACTTC. Translated, it gives CASSYLHEQYF.